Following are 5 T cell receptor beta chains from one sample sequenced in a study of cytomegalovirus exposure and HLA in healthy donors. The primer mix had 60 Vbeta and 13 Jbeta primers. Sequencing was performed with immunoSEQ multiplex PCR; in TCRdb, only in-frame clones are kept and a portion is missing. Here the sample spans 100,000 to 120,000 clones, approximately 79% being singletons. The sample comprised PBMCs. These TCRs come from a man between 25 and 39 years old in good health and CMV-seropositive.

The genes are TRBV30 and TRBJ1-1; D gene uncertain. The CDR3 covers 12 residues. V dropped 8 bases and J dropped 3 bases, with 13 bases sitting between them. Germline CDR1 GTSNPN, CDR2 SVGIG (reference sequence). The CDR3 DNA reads TGTGCCAGTAGTATCGGGGACACTGAAGCTTTCTTT. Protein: CASSIGDTEAFF. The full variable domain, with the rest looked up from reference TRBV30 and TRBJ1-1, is SQTIHQWPATLVQPVGSPLSLECTVEGTSNPNLYWYRQAAGRGLQLLFYSVGIGQISSEVPQNLSASRPQDRQFILSSKKLLLSDSGFYLCASSIGDTEAFFGQGTRLTVV.

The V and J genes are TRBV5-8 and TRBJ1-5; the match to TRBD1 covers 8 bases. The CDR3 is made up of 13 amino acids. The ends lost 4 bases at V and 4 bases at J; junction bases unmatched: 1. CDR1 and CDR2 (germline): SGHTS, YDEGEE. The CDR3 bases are TGTGCCAGCAGCGGGACAGGTAATCAGCCCCAGCATTTT. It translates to CASSGTGNQPQHF.

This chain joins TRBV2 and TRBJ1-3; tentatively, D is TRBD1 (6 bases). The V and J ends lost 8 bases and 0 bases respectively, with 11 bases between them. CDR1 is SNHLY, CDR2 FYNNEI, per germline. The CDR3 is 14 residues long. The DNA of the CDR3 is TGTGCCAGCTCCCGGACAGCCTCTGGAAACACCATATATTTT. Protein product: CASSRTASGNTIYF.

As DNA, the CDR3 is TGTGCCAGCAGCTCGGGGGTGAACACTGAAGCTTTCTTT. This sequence encodes CASSSGVNTEAFF. The V call is TRBV7-8, the J call TRBJ1-1, with D perhaps TRBD1 (5 bases). The CDR3 loop spans 13 amino acids. Germline assignment: CDR1 SGHVS and CDR2 FQNEAQ. The V end was cut by 4 bases, the J end by 0 bases, with 6 bases between.

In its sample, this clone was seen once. The CDR3 sequence: CASSVDGRTGELFF. CDR3 DNA sequence: TGTGCCAGCAGCGTAGACGGTCGCACCGGGGAGCTGTTTTTT. The chain carries TRBV9 and TRBJ2-2; D unclear. Germline V gives CDR1 SGDLS, CDR2 YYNGEE. Deletions cut 0 bases from V and 4 bases from J, with 7 bases between. There are 14 residues in the CDR3.